This record looks at one T cell receptor (beta chain) sequence and its context. The antigen remains unidentified. Amplification of TCR beta CDR3 regions used RNA as the template. An initial round of RT-PCR targeting the TCR CDR3 relied on the HTBI primer set. TCRdb reanalysed the multiplex PCR reads using MiXCR and keeps one entry per CDR3 protein. The profile shows 550,000 to 650,000 distinct CDR3 sequences, 12% to 15% of them singletons. The CDR3 loop spans 13 amino acids. The V gene lost 1 base and the J gene lost 1 base, with 7 bases spanning the gap. Germline lookup yields CDR1 SQVTM and CDR2 ANQGSEA. PBMCs were collected from a roughly 10 ml volume of fresh peripheral blood. The sample comes from a study of T cells in Graves' hyperthyroidism and ophthalmopathy. Findings and limits, study-wide: Blood also carried most thyroid clonotypes expanded above 0.001. The model foresaw ophthalmopathy a median approximately 6.3 months prior to onset.

The chain has TRBV29-1 and TRBJ1-1; D perhaps matches TRBD1 (6 bases). Sequenced material: blood. The origin of this receptor is a middle-aged woman with Graves' hyperthyroidism. The CDR3 protein is CSVEAQGNTEAFF. The DNA of the CDR3 is TGCAGCGTTGAAGCACAGGGGAACACTGAAGCTTTCTTT.